Listed below are T cell receptor beta chains from one sample, sequenced in a study of Graves' ophthalmopathy and Graves' hyperthyroidism. Each CDR3 protein gets one entry after TCRdb re-called the multiplex PCR reads with MiXCR. Found here are under 200,000 distinct CDR3 sequences, roughly two fifths of them singletons; the top ten hold around 5.8%. Sequenced: peripheral blood. The receptors were gathered from a woman aged 40 to 50 with Graves' ophthalmopathy. Each CDR3 is given with its conserved first and last residue. A D gene is named only where the DNA matches it firmly. The size entry is marked missing in some rows and otherwise reads once, few, many or a size class.

J,size,D,V,CDR3,DNA
TRBJ2-7,NA,NA,TRBV12-3/TRBV12-4,CASSWGPQSSYEQYF,TGTGCCAGCAGTTGGGGACCTCAGAGCTCCTACGAGCAGTACTTC
TRBJ1-1,NA,NA,TRBV6-5,CASSYYWTSPMNTEAFF,TGTGCCAGCAGTTACTACTGGACGTCTCCCATGAACACTGAAGCTTTCTTT
TRBJ1-2,many,NA,TRBV20-1,CSASEGGREGHLYGYTF,TGCAGTGCTAGTGAGGGGGGGCGAGAGGGACACTTATATGGCTACACCTTC
TRBJ2-7,many,TRBD2,TRBV7-8,CASSPRGSSGRYEQYF,TGTGCCAGCAGCCCCAGGGGGTCTAGCGGGAGATACGAGCAGTACTTC
TRBJ1-2,NA,NA,TRBV24-1,CATSEPGAKPGGYTF,TGTGCCACCAGTGAGCCGGGAGCTAAGCCTGGGGGCTACACCTTC
TRBJ2-7,many,NA,TRBV27,CASSLIEGSYEQYF,TGTGCCAGCAGTTTAATTGAAGGCTCCTACGAGCAGTACTTC
TRBJ1-6,NA,NA,TRBV6-1,CASSVRPPRYNSPLHF,TGTGCCAGCAGTGTTCGGCCCCCCCGATATAATTCACCCCTCCACTTT
TRBJ2-7,NA,TRBD1,TRBV11-2,CASSSSGTGKSYEQYF,TGTGCCAGCAGTTCCTCAGGGACAGGGAAGTCCTACGAGCAGTACTTC
TRBJ2-5,NA,TRBD1,TRBV11-2,CASSAPGTGGGETQYF,TGTGCCAGCAGCGCGCCCGGGACAGGGGGTGGGGAGACCCAGTACTTC
TRBJ2-6,many,NA,TRBV30,CAWSVSSGANVLTF,TGTGCCTGGAGTGTAAGCTCTGGGGCCAACGTCCTGACTTTC
TRBJ2-7,many,TRBD2,TRBV7-9,CASSPPLAGVPEQYF,TGTGCCAGCAGCCCCCCTCTAGCGGGAGTACCCGAGCAGTACTTC
TRBJ1-5,many,NA,TRBV19,CASSIKVRGHRLQPQHF,TGTGCCAGTAGTATTAAGGTCCGGGGTCACCGGCTTCAGCCCCAGCATTTT
TRBJ1-2,NA,NA,TRBV7-2,CASSLAGTRNYGYTF,TGTGCCAGCAGCTTAGCCGGGACAAGAAACTATGGCTACACCTTC